Listed below are T cell receptor beta chains from one sample, sequenced in a study of blood T cell repertoires in COVID-19. Produced via immunoSEQ multiplex PCR; TCRdb's table is partial and in-frame only. This table holds roughly 150,000 clones, about 81% found once. The sequenced sample consisted of peripheral blood. Every receptor here comes from a woman of 80 years or more with acute or convalescent COVID-19. Each CDR3 is given with its conserved first and last residue. Fields, in order: CDR3 protein, V gene.

CDR3: CASSRDRGGGQPQHF
V: TRBV28

CDR3: CASSSGGPSYNEQFF
V: TRBV6-2/TRBV6-3

CDR3: CASSPRGLNTEAFF
V: TRBV5-1

CDR3: CASATTREAFQTQYF
V: TRBV6-5

CDR3: CATSGGYNSPLHF
V: TRBV7-9

CDR3: CATGQGNTIYF
V: TRBV10-3

CDR3: CASSPAAAAPLRTYEQYF
V: TRBV28

CDR3: CASSQPLGAGNIQYF
V: TRBV4-2

CDR3: CASSESSGGETQYF
V: TRBV10-1

CDR3: CASSLGTGFASPDSPLHF
V: TRBV7-8

CDR3: CASSVAYGGSRNEQFF
V: TRBV9

CDR3: CASSSNRGASNSPLHF
V: TRBV4-1

CDR3: CASSSEDRGDYEQYF
V: TRBV5-1

CDR3: CASSLAIGVAGGYTF
V: TRBV7-6

CDR3: CASSQDSTGAHGYTF
V: TRBV3-1/TRBV3-2

CDR3: CASSEQGDQPQHF
V: TRBV2

CDR3: CASSVIAGEGETQYF
V: TRBV5-1

CDR3: CASSPRLAGFQTQYF
V: TRBV3-1/TRBV3-2

CDR3: CASRKLRGQGGYEQYF
V: TRBV28

CDR3: CASSHGGGWSYNSPLHF
V: TRBV5-1

CDR3: CASSGDSSYEQYF
V: TRBV10-1

CDR3: CASRPGQGVSEAFF
V: TRBV27

CDR3: CASSFHRDNEQFF
V: TRBV5-1

CDR3: CASSLVQGSGYTF
V: TRBV11-2

CDR3: CASSSIPRTDIDGYTF
V: TRBV5-1

CDR3: CASSEALIGRIPYEQYF
V: TRBV6-1

CDR3: CATMGGVPAYNEQFF
V: TRBV6-5

CDR3: CSVDDGQDEQFF
V: TRBV29-1

CDR3: CASSVEGVVYNSPLHF
V: TRBV5-1

CDR3: CASSASRSSYEQYF
V: TRBV7-9

CDR3: CASSIGGGTEAFF
V: TRBV5-5

CDR3: CASTHLNSNSPLHF
V: TRBV7-2

CDR3: CASSDLTGAFSTDTQYF
V: TRBV2

CDR3: CASSPGPGLETQYF
V: TRBV3-1/TRBV3-2

CDR3: CASSLERGIEQYF
V: TRBV7-2

CDR3: CASSLLLAGGPYEQYF
V: TRBV27

CDR3: CASSQLTLYAIAFF
V: TRBV28

CDR3: CASSSPDRGEETQYF
V: TRBV5-4

CDR3: CASSPSGQSNTEAFF
V: TRBV28